This TCR beta chain was retrieved from a study of shared clonotypes between healthy human individuals. For the study at large: Researchers assigned three CD4 naive, three CD4 memory, two CD8 naive and one CD8 memory plate to each donor. Points from the study as a whole: For naive CD4 cells, approximately 5% of clonotypes were shared across a few donors.

J gave up 4 bases and V 0 bases, and 3 bases lay outside the gene matches. CDR1 and CDR2 (germline): SGHNT, YYREEE (reference sequence). The CDR3 contains 14 residues. Each subset's genomic DNA was shared equally among a number of immunoSEQ plates. Some clones are missing from TCRdb's copy, which holds only in-frame ones; the method was immunoSEQ multiplex PCR. This table has over 400,000 clones, 90% to 97% appearing once. For this clone: What it recognizes is unknown.

This clonotype originated in a woman between 25 and 40 years old in good health. Material for sequencing was naive CD4+ T cells sorted from blood. The subset denotes: CD45RA+ positively selected. The chain recombines TRBV5-4 with TRBJ1-1; 7 bases are a match to TRBD1. The CDR3 spells CASSLGQGSTEAFF. The DNA of the CDR3 is TGTGCCAGCAGCTTGGGACAGGGCTCCACTGAAGCTTTCTTT.